The 24 T cell receptor beta chains below all came from one sample that was sequenced in a study of T cells after posttransplantation cyclophosphamide. Produced via immunoSEQ multiplex PCR; TCRdb's table is partial and in-frame only. The profile covers about 40,000 clones, none occurring a single time. What was sequenced was PBMCs. These TCRs come from a man younger than 45 in good health and a related stem cell transplant donor.

This clone has just a few counts. This chain uses TRBV2 with TRBJ2-3; 9 positions match TRBD2. Germline lookup yields CDR1 SNHLY and CDR2 FYNNEI. This CDR3 is built from 19 residues. After removal of 6 bases from V and 5 bases from J, the junction contained 21 bases not matched to a gene. CDR3 region: CASSEGRASGELDRDTQYF. CDR3 nucleotide sequence: TGTGCCAGCAGCGAGGGGAGGGCTAGCGGGGAACTCGACAGAGATACGCAGTATTTT.

This clone appeared many times. The gene calls are TRBV28 and TRBJ1-2, with 7 nucleotides matching TRBD1. The CDR3 covers 17 residues. V trimming: 1 base; J trimming: 4 bases; junction bases outside the gene matches: 12. The germline CDR1 and CDR2 sequences are MDHEN and SYDVKM. CDR3 DNA sequence: TGTGCCAGCAGTTTATTATATTCAGGACAGGCACCCTATGGCTACACCTTC. It translates to CASSLLYSGQAPYGYTF.

At least ten counts were recorded for this clone. The genes are TRBV6-2 or TRBV6-3 and TRBJ2-7, with a weak D call TRBD1 (5 bases). This CDR3 contains 16 residues. Trimming shortened V by 4 bases and J by 6 bases, and 22 bases separated the two germline ends. Per germline, CDR1 MNHEY and CDR2 SVGEGT. The CDR3 here is CASSSPATVGISEQYF. CDR3 nucleotide sequence: TGTGCCAGCAGTTCGCCGGCGACAGTTGGAATATCCGAGCAGTACTTC.

The table lists this clone with many counts. CDR3 region: CASSSGSSARELFF. The CDR3 bases are TGTGCCAGCAGTTCAGGCTCATCCGCCAGGGAGCTGTTTTTT. V usage is TRBV2 and J usage is TRBJ2-2; D unclear. CDR1 and CDR2 from the germline V gene are SNHLY and FYNNEI. This CDR3 contains 14 residues. The V end lost 5 bases, the J end lost 9 bases, and 16 bases lay between the germline ends.

This clone appeared many times. The V gene is TRBV6-1, the J gene TRBJ2-7; 9 bases align to TRBD1. From germline, CDR1 is MNHNS and CDR2 SASEGT. The CDR3 runs to 15 residues. With V trimmed by 7 bases and J by 6 bases, 13 bases remained unmatched. The CDR3 region is CASTSRQGGFGEQYF. As DNA, the CDR3 is TGTGCCAGCACCTCCCGACAGGGGGGTTTTGGCGAGCAGTACTTC.

This clone was detected ten times or more. V and J are TRBV7-9 and TRBJ1-3; D might be TRBD1 (6 bases). Trimming pared 4 bases from V and 1 base from J, leaving 8 bases between. The CDR3 has 14 residues. From germline, CDR1 is SEHNR and CDR2 FQNEAQ (reference sequence). CDR3 DNA sequence: TGTGCCAGCAGCTCGCAGGGGTCTGGAAACACCATATATTTT. This gives the protein CASSSQGSGNTIYF.

This clone was seen ten or more times. The gene calls are TRBV9 and TRBJ2-1, with TRBD2 matching over 12 bases. Per the germline V gene, CDR1 is SGDLS and CDR2 is YYNGEE. Trimming removed 4 bases from V and 9 bases from J; junction bases left unmatched: 11. The CDR3 has 16 amino acids. As DNA, the CDR3 is TGTGCCAGCAGCCCTCTAGCGGGGGGGCTGGGTAGTGAGCAGTTCTTC. This translates into CASSPLAGGLGSEQFF. The whole variable domain, remainder taken from reference TRBV9 and TRBJ2-1, is DSGVTQTPKHLITATGQRVTLRCSPRSGDLSVYWYQQSLDQGLQFLIQYYNGEERAKGNILERFSAQQFPDLHSELNLSSLELGDSALYFCASSPLAGGLGSEQFFGPGTRLTVL.

This clone was recorded many times. This chain's CDR3 is CASSPDRDLQPQHF. The DNA of the CDR3 is TGTGCCAGCTCACCGGACAGGGATCTTCAGCCCCAGCATTTT. The chain employs TRBV18 and TRBJ1-5, with 8 bases fitting TRBD1. V lost 3 bases, J lost 6 bases, and 4 bases stayed unmatched. This CDR3 comprises 14 residues. Per the germline V gene, CDR1 is KGHSH and CDR2 is LQKENI.

The genes are TRBV5-1 and TRBJ1-5; D unclear. Germline-derived CDR1 and CDR2 are SGHRS and YFSETQ. The CDR3 runs 13 residues. V was trimmed by 2 bases and J by 2 bases, leaving 5 bases between them. The CDR3 is CASSFQGNQPQHF. As DNA, the CDR3 is TGCGCCAGCAGCTTTCAGGGCAATCAGCCCCAGCATTTT.

There are many counts of this clone. The chain is built from TRBV9 and TRBJ1-3; D gene uncertain. The germline CDR1 and CDR2 sequences are SGDLS and YYNGEE. This CDR3 contains 14 residues. Trimming took off 0 bases at V and 7 bases at J, with 11 bases between the two ends. CDR3 residues: CASSVGNTFNTIYF. In DNA, the CDR3 is TGTGCCAGCAGCGTAGGTAATACTTTCAACACCATATATTTT.

The sample holds many counts of this clone. The rearrangement links TRBV19 to TRBJ1-5; perhaps TRBD1 as D (6 bases). The germline V and J ends were trimmed by 9 bases and 4 bases, with 16 bases remaining between them. This CDR3 spans 14 amino acids. The germline gives CDR1 LNHDA, CDR2 SQIVND (reference sequence). CDR3 DNA: TGTGCCAGCTCCCTCGGCAGGGGAAATCAGCCCCAGCATTTT. It codes for CASSLGRGNQPQHF.

The rearrangement links TRBV11-2 to TRBJ1-5; D might be TRBD1 (5 bases). The CDR3 consists of 15 residues. V lost 3 bases and J lost 1, with 10 bases in between. CDR1 and CDR2 from the germline V gene are SGHAT and FQNNGV. CDR3 region: CASSFNQGSNQPQHF. The DNA of the CDR3 is TGTGCCAGCAGCTTTAACCAGGGCAGCAATCAGCCCCAGCATTTT.

There are many counts of this clone. CDR3 in DNA: TGCGCCAGCAGCGCCGGAACAGGGGCGCTTCAAGGCTACACCTTC. This gives the protein CASSAGTGALQGYTF. The V call is TRBV5-1, the J call TRBJ1-2; TRBD1 matches 7 bases. The trim removed 4 bases at V and 8 bases at J, leaving 14 bases unmatched. This CDR3 has 15 residues. From germline, CDR1 is SGHRS and CDR2 YFSETQ.

This clone was seen ten or more times. The chain employs TRBV5-1 and TRBJ1-3; unclear D gene. Trimming cost V 0 bases and J 4 bases, with 8 bases left between them. Germline assignment: CDR1 SGHRS and CDR2 YFSETQ. The CDR3 contains 14 residues. The DNA for the CDR3 is TGCGCCAGCAGCTTGGCTCCCTCGGGAAACACCATATATTTT. Translating gives CASSLAPSGNTIYF.

This clone was picked up many times. This CDR3 reads CSATGNEKLFF. CDR3 sequence (DNA): TGCAGTGCTACAGGAAATGAAAAACTGTTTTTT. The V gene is TRBV20-1, the J gene TRBJ1-4, with unresolved D. The germline gives CDR1 DFQATT, CDR2 SNEGSKA (reference sequence). V was cut by 4 bases and J by 5 bases, with 5 bases left in between. This CDR3 has 11 amino acids.

This clone was detected many times. The chain employs TRBV7-9 and TRBJ2-1; possibly TRBD1 for D (5 bases). V lost 5 bases and J lost 9, with 11 bases in between. This CDR3 contains 12 residues. In germline, CDR1 is SEHNR, CDR2 FQNEAQ (reference sequence). This CDR3 is CASSEGVVEQFF. The CDR3 region has the DNA TGTGCCAGCAGCGAAGGGGTGGTTGAGCAGTTCTTC.

The sample holds a few counts of this clone. The V gene is TRBV5-1, the J gene TRBJ2-3; TRBD2 agrees at 9 bases. The CDR3 is 16 residues long. CDR1 and CDR2 (germline): SGHRS, YFSETQ. With 0 bases clipped from V and 3 bases from J, the junction kept 5 bases outside the gene matches. CDR3 loop: CASSLVAGGQTDTQYF. The CDR3 coding sequence is TGCGCCAGCAGCTTGGTGGCGGGGGGGCAGACAGATACGCAGTATTTT.

This clone was picked up many times. V is TRBV9 and J is TRBJ1-1; 8 bases match TRBD1. The CDR3 covers 14 residues. V lost 3 bases and J lost 0; bases outside the gene matches: 1. CDR1 is SGDLS and CDR2 is YYNGEE in the germline V gene. The CDR3 reads CASSAGQVNTEAFF. The DNA of the CDR3 is TGTGCCAGCAGCGCGGGACAGGTGAACACTGAAGCTTTCTTT.

This clone was seen many times. The chain combines TRBV5-6 with TRBJ2-1; possibly TRBD1 for D (5 bases). Trimming shortened V by 0 bases and J by 15 bases, and 13 bases separated the two germline ends. This CDR3 contains 12 residues. The germline V gene encodes CDR1 SGHDT and CDR2 YYEEEE. This chain's CDR3 is CASSLAAGSPFF. As DNA, the CDR3 is TGTGCCAGCAGCTTGGCGGCAGGGTCTCCGTTCTTC.

This clone appeared many times. This rearrangement joins TRBV19 to TRBJ1-4; unclear D gene. CDR1 is LNHDA and CDR2 is SQIVND in the germline V gene (reference sequence). V lost 9 bases and J 4 bases, leaving 15 bases between the germline ends. The CDR3 is 14 amino acids. The CDR3, as DNA: TGTGCCAGATTCGAGCTGTTATATAATGAAAAACTGTTTTTT. The encoded protein is CARFELLYNEKLFF.

In its sample, this clone was seen many times. V usage is TRBV24-1 and J usage is TRBJ1-4; tentative D call: TRBD1 (6 bases). This CDR3 is built from 14 residues. Germline CDR1 reads KGHDR; CDR2 reads SFDVKD. V lost 7 bases and J lost 6, with 14 bases in between. This chain's CDR3 is CATRYRDDDEKLFF. The DNA for the CDR3 is TGTGCCACCAGGTACAGGGACGACGATGAAAAACTGTTTTTT.

Notes on this clone: The junction does not match germline at one end; this may be a read error. The genes are TRBV5-1 and TRBJ1-1; D gene unclear. In germline, CDR1 is SGHRS, CDR2 YFSETQ. This CDR3 is 12 amino acids long. The CDR3 loop reads CASSLADTEAFF. The CDR3 region has the DNA TGCGCCAGCAGCTTGGCAGACACCGAAGCTTTCTTT.

J is TRBJ1-4 and V is TRBV9; unclear D gene. Deletions cut 0 bases from V and 8 bases from J, with 11 bases between. Germline CDR1 reads SGDLS; CDR2 reads YYNGEE. The CDR3 has 14 residues. The CDR3 sequence: CASSVGEGREKLFF. CDR3 bases: TGTGCCAGCAGCGTAGGTGAGGGCAGGGAAAAACTGTTTTTT.

This clone was seen repeatedly, ten times or more. The chain combines TRBV4-3 with TRBJ2-7, with D tentatively TRBD2 (7 bases). The germline V and J ends were trimmed by 2 bases and 0 bases, with 14 bases remaining between them. Germline assignment: CDR1 LGHNA and CDR2 YSLEER. The CDR3 runs to 16 residues. CDR3 sequence: CASSQSRGAVSYEQYF. DNA of the CDR3: TGCGCCAGCAGCCAATCTCGGGGGGCTGTCTCCTACGAGCAGTACTTC.